The following is a TCR beta chain sequence with its context. Its antigen remains unidentified. This entry is derived from a study of CD4 T cells in relation to SARS-CoV-2 and coronaviruses. About the research overall: Crossreactive spike epitopes shared across donors were mapped to their HLA restriction. The study, taken as a whole, reports: According to naive versus memory sequencing, detected responses are memory recall, not newly primed. Compared with monoreactive clones, crossreactive clones showed significantly weaker SARS-CoV-2 expansion.

V dropped 0 bases and J dropped 5 bases, with 14 bases sitting between them. The CDR3 is made up of 15 amino acids. CDR1 SGHRS and CDR2 YFSETQ come from the germline V gene. Method: immunoSEQ multiplex PCR; TCRdb's copy keeps in-frame clones and lacks some. The profile shows about 64,000 clones, about 94% of them singletons. Unexposed donor CD4+ T cells date from about 2011-2018, before the COVID-19 pandemic. The receptor's source is a human donor in good health. The sequenced material came from naive CD4+ T cells from PBMCs. Subset denoted: naive CD4+ T cells isolated by negative enrichment. V gene TRBV5-1 combines with J gene TRBJ2-5, with D maybe TRBD2 (5 bases). The CDR3 here is CASSLADFGRETQYF. DNA of the CDR3: TGCGCCAGCAGCTTGGCGGACTTCGGTAGGGAGACCCAGTACTTC.